This T cell receptor (beta chain) appears in the sequencing data of a study of cytomegalovirus exposure and HLA in healthy donors. Broader study findings: Most CMV-associated TCR beta chains appeared HLA-restricted in a later analysis. Roughly uniform sequencing depth across donors was assumed, possibly incorrectly. Data from an earlier analysis indicated that most TCR beta V segments were productive either about 87% or about 30% of the time. CMV serostatus was the sole immune exposure information available.

Use of 60 Vbeta and 13 Jbeta primers characterized the PCR. Clones were read by immunoSEQ multiplex PCR, and TCRdb kept only the in-frame ones, dropping some. The table shows approximately 170,000 clones, with about 85% occurring only once. A note on this clone: Its antigen is not identified.

Trimming took off 3 bases at V and 10 bases at J, with 12 bases between the two ends. This CDR3 comprises 13 residues. Germline values: CDR1 SNHLY, CDR2 FYNNEI. This sequence was found in a man aged 25 to 45 in good health and CMV-seropositive. Sequenced: PBMCs. V usage is TRBV2 and J usage is TRBJ1-4; TRBD1 might be the D (5 bases). CDR3 bases: TGTGCCAGCAGTGAGACAGTGCACGGAAAACTGTTTTTT. It yields the protein CASSETVHGKLFF. Supplemented by reference TRBV2 and TRBJ1-4, the full variable domain reads EPEVTQTPSHQVTQMGQEVILRCVPISNHLYFYWYRQILGQKVEFLVSFYNNEISEKSEIFDDQFSVERPDGSNFTLKIRSTKLEDSAMYFCASSETVHGKLFFGSGTQLSVL.